The clone carrying this TCR beta chain was observed a few times. Its cognate antigen is unknown. The cDNA was produced through 5'RACE with 10-nucleotide random UMIs. MiXCR was run by TCRdb on the 5' RACE reads, yielding one entry per CDR3 protein. The data show 55,000 to 70,000 distinct CDR3 sequences, 2.5% to 4% seen once. The data belong to a study of neurological immune-mediated disorders. As for the study in general: The study included around 35 multiple sclerosis patients, some 31 relapsing-remitting and 3 secondary progressive.

PBMCs stored at -80 C, numbering 2 million, were the origin of the unsorted libraries. Study outcomes and limitations: The study found the most TCR clonal expansion in HTLV-1-associated myelopathy and the least in multiple sclerosis, below healthy controls.

Trimming removed 3 bases at V and 1 base at J, with 10 bases between. Per the germline V gene, CDR1 is SGHRS and CDR2 is YFSETQ. The CDR3 consists of 15 residues. The chain employs TRBV5-1 and TRBJ2-2; D is unresolved. Material: PBMCs. This clonotype was sampled from a woman aged 45-65 years with multiple sclerosis. The CDR3 spells CASSWEDGNTGELFF. DNA of the CDR3: TGCGCCAGCAGCTGGGAAGACGGGAACACCGGGGAGCTGTTTTTT.